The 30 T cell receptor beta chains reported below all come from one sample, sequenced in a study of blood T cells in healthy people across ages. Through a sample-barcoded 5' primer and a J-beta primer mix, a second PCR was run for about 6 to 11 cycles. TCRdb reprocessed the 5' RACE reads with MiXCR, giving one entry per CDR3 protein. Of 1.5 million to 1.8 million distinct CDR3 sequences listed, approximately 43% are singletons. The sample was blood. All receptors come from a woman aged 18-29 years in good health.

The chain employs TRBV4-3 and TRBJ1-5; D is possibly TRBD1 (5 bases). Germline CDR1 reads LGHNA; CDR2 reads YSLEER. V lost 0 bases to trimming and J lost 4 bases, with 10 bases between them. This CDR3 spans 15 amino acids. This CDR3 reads CASSQDFGGNQPQHF. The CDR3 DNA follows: TGCGCCAGCAGCCAAGATTTCGGGGGGAATCAGCCCCAGCATTTT.

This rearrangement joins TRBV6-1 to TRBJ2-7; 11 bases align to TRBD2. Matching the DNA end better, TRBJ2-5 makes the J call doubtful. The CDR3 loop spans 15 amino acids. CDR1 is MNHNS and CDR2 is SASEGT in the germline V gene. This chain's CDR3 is CASGGLLAGEETQYF. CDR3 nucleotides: TGTGCCAGCGGGGGCCTACTAGCGGGAGAGGAGACCCAGTACTTC.

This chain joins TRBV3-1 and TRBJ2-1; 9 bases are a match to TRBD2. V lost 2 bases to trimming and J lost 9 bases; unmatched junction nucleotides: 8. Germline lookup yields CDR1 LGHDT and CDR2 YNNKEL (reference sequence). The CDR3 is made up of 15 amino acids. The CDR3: CASSQPSGGIIEQFF. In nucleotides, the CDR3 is TGTGCCAGCAGCCAACCCAGCGGGGGGATTATTGAGCAGTTCTTC.

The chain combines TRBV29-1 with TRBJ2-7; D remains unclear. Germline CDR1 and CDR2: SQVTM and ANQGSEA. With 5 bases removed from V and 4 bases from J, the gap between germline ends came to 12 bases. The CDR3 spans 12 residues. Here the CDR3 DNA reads TGCAGCGTTACGACGACCTTGTACGAGCAGTACTTC. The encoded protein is CSVTTTLYEQYF.

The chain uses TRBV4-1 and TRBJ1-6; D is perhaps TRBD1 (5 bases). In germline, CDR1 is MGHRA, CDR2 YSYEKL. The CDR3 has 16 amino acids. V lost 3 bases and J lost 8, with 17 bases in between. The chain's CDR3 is CASSHWGLLRDSPLHF. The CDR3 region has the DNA TGCGCCAGCAGCCATTGGGGACTGCTGAGAGATTCACCCCTCCACTTT.

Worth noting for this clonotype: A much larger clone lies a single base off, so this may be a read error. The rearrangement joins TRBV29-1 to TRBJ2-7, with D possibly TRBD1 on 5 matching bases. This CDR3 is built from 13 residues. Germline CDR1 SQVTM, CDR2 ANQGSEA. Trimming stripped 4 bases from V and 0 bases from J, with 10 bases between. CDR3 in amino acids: CSVVWTSSYEQYF. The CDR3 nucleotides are TGCAGCGTTGTTTGGACATCCTCCTACGAGCAGTACTTC.

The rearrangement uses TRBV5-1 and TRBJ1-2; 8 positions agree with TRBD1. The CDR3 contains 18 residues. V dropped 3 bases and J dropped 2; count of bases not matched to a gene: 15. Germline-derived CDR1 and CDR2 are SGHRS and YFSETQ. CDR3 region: CASSSLRTGWILNYGYTF. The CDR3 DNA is TGCGCCAGCAGCTCACTCCGGACAGGGTGGATACTAAACTATGGCTACACCTTC.

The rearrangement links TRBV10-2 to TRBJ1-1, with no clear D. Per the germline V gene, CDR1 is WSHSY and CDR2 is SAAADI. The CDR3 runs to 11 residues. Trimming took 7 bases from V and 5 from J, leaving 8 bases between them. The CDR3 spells CASMEGTEAFF. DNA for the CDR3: TGCGCCAGCATGGAAGGGACTGAAGCTTTCTTT.

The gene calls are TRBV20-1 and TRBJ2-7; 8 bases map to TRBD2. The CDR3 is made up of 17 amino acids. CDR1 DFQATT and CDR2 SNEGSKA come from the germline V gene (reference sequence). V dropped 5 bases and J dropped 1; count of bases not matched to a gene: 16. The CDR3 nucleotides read TGCAGTGCTGGGGGCCAAAACCCTAGCGGGTTATCCTACGAGCAGTACTTC. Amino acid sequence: CSAGGQNPSGLSYEQYF.

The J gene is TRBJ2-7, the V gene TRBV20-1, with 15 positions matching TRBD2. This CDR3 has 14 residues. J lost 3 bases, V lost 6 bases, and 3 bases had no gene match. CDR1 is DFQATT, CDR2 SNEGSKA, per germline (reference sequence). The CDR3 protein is CSAGLAGGVYEQYF. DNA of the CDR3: TGCAGTGCAGGACTAGCGGGGGGGGTCTACGAGCAGTACTTC.

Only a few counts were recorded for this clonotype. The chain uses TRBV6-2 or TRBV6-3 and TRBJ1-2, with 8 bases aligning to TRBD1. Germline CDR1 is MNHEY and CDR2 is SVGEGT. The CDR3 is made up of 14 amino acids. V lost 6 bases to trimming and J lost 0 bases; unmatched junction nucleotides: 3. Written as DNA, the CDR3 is TGTGCCAGCAGATGGGACAGGCCTAACTATGGCTACACCTTC. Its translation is CASRWDRPNYGYTF.

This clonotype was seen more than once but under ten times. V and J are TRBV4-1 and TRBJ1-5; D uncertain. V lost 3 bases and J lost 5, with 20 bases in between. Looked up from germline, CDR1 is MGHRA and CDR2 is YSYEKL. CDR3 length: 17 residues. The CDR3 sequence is CASSHAPGRRSDQPQHF. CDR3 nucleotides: TGCGCCAGCAGCCACGCCCCTGGGAGGAGAAGCGATCAGCCCCAGCATTTT.

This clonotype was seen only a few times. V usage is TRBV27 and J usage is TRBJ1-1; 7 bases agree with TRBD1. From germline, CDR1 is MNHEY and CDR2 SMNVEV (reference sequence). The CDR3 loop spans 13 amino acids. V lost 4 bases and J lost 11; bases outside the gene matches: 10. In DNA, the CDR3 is TGTGCCAGCAGTTCCAGTCCCCGCAGGGGGGCTTTCTTT. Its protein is CASSSSPRRGAFF.

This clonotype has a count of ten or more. This CDR3 reads CASSAGDSHQPQHF. The DNA for the CDR3 is TGTGCCAGCAGTGCAGGGGACAGCCATCAGCCCCAGCATTTT. The chain carries TRBV6-5 and TRBJ1-5; 7 bases map to TRBD1. Germline V gene sequence: CDR1 MNHEY, CDR2 SVGAGI. The CDR3 length is 14 residues. V was clipped by 5 bases and J by 5 bases; unmatched bases: 6.

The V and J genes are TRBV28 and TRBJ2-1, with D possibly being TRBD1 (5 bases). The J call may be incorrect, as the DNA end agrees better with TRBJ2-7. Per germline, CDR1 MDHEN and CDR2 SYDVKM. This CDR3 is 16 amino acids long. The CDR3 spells CASRTIDSLTSCEQYF. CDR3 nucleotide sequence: TGTGCCAGCAGAACTATCGACAGTTTGACCTCTTGTGAGCAGTACTTC.

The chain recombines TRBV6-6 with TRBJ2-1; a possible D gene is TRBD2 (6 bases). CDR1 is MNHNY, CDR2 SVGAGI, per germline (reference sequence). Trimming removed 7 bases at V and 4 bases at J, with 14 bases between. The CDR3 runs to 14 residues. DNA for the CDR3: TGTGCCAGCATCCGGGGGATGGTTTACAATGAGCAGTTCTTC. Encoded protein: CASIRGMVYNEQFF.

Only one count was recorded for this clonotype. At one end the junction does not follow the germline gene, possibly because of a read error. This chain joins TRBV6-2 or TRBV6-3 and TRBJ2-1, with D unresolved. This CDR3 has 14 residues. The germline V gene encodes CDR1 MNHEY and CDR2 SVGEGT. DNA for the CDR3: TGTGCCAGCAGTTACGTCACGTTGAGTGATGAGCAGTTATTC. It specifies CASSYVTLSDEQLF.

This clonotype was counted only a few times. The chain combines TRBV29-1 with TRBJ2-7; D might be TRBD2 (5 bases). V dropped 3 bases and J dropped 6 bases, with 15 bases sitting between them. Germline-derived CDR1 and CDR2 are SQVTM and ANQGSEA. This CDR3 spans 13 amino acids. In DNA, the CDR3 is TGCAGCGTTGAGGGCCGGGCGGGTGTCGAGCAGTACTTC. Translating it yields CSVEGRAGVEQYF.

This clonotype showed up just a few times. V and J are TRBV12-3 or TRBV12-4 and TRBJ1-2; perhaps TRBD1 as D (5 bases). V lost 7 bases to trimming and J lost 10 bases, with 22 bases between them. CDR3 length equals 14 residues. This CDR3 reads CASTRPGTYMDYTF. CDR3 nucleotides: TGTGCCAGCACTCGTCCCGGGACGTATATGGACTACACCTTC.

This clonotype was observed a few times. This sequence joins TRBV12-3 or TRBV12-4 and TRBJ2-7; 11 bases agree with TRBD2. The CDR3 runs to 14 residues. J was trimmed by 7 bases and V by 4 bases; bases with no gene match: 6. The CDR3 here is CASSSGTSGREQYF. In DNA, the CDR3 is TGTGCCAGCAGTTCCGGGACTAGCGGTCGGGAGCAGTACTTC.

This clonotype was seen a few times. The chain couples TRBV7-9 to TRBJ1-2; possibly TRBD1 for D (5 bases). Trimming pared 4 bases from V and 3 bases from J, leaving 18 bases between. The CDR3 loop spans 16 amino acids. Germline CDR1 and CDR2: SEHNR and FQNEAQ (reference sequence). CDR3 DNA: TGTGCCAGCAGCTCCACGGGACGCTCGGCCCACTATGGCTACACCTTC. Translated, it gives CASSSTGRSAHYGYTF.

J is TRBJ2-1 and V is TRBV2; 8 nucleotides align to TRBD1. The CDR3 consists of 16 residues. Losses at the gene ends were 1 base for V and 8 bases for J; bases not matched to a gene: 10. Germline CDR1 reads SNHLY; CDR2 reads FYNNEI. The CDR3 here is CASSEGGQGALYEQFF. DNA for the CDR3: TGTGCCAGCAGTGAAGGGGGGCAGGGGGCGCTTTATGAGCAGTTCTTC.

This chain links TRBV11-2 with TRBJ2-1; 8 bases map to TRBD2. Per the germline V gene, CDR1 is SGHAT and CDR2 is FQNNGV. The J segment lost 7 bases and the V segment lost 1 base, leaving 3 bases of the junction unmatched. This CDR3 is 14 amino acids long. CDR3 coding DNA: TGTGCCAGCAGCTTAGGCGGGGGGTGGAATGAGCAGTTCTTC. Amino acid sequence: CASSLGGGWNEQFF.

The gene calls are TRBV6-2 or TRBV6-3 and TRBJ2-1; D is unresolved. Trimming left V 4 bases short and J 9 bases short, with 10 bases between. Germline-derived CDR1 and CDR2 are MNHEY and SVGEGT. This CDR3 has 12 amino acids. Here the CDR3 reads CASSSSYGEQFF. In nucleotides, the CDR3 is TGTGCCAGCAGTTCAAGCTACGGTGAGCAGTTCTTC.

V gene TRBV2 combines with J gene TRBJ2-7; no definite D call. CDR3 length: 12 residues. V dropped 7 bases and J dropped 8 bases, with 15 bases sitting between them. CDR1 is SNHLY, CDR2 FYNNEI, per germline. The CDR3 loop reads CASNYEAFQQYF. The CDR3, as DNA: TGTGCCAGCAATTATGAAGCCTTTCAGCAGTACTTC.

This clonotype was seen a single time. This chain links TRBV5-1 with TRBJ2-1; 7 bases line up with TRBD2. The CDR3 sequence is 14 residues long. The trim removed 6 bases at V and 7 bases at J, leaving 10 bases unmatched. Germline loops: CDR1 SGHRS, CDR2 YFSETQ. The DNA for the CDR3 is TGCGCCAGCACTGGAGGGAGGGCCTGGAATGAGCAGTTCTTC. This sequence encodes CASTGGRAWNEQFF.

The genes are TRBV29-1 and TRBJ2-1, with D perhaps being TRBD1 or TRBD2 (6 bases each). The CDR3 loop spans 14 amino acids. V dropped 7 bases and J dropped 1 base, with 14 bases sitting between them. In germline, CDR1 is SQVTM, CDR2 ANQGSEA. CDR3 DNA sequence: TGCAGCGAGTCTACAGGGACTTCCTACAATGAGCAGTTCTTC. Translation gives CSESTGTSYNEQFF.

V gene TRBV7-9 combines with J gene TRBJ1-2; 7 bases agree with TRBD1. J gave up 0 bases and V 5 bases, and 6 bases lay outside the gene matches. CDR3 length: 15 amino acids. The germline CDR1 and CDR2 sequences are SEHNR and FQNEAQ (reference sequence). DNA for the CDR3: TGTGCCAGCAGCCGACGACAGGGTGCTAACTATGGCTACACCTTC. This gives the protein CASSRRQGANYGYTF. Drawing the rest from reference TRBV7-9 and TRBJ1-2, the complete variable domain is DTGVSQNPRHKITKRGQNVTFRCDPISEHNRLYWYRQTLGQGPEFLTYFQNEAQLEKSRLLSDRFSAERPKGSFSTLEIQRTEQGDSAMYLCASSRRQGANYGYTFGSGTRLTVV.

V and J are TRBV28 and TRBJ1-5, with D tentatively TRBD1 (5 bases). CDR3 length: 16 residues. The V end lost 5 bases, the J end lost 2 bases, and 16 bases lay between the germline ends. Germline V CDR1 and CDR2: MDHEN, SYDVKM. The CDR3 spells CASSTIGTLGNQPQHF. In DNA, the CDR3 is TGTGCCAGCAGTACCATCGGGACGTTGGGCAATCAGCCCCAGCATTTT.

CDR3: CASSQGWRQANTEAFF. The DNA for the CDR3 is TGCGCCAGCAGCCAAGGTTGGCGACAGGCCAACACTGAAGCTTTCTTT. The chain couples TRBV4-1 to TRBJ1-1; a possible D gene is TRBD1 (6 bases). The ends were cut back, 1 base at V and 2 bases at J, with 14 bases in the middle. The V gene's germline CDR1 is MGHRA and CDR2 YSYEKL. The CDR3 runs to 16 residues.